The 20 T cell receptor beta chains in this list originate from one sample, sequenced in a study of monozygotic twins with inflammatory bowel disease. TCRdb re-called the 5' RACE reads and catalogs CDR3 proteins one per entry, DNA excluded. The repertoire table contains around 200,000 distinct CDR3 sequences. Sequenced input: blood. These receptors originate from a human donor with ulcerative colitis or Crohn's disease, or a healthy co-twin of an affected twin (not recorded which).

This chain links TRBV10-1 with TRBJ2-2; TCRdb lists TRBD1, though no DNA is available to test this call. The V gene's germline CDR1 is WNHNN and CDR2 SYGVQD (reference sequence). The CDR3 totals 15 residues. The CDR3 region is CASSEEGTATGELFF.

This rearrangement joins TRBV6-1 to TRBJ2-4; TCRdb names TRBD2, which stays unverified in the absence of DNA. This CDR3 contains 15 residues. Per the germline V gene, CDR1 is MNHNS and CDR2 is SASEGT. The CDR3 loop is CASFPAGQAKNIQYF.

This chain joins TRBV12-3 or TRBV12-4 and TRBJ2-3; absent DNA, TCRdb's TRBD1 call cannot be checked. The CDR3 covers 15 residues. The chain's CDR3 is CASRRQGLRTDTQYF.

The gene calls are TRBV15 and TRBJ1-2; checking the TCRdb D call of TRBD1 is not possible without DNA. CDR1 LNHNV and CDR2 YYDKDF come from the germline V gene (reference sequence). The CDR3 contains 15 residues. The CDR3 protein is CATSRDLNRGDGYTF.

The chain uses TRBV15 and TRBJ2-5; TCRdb gives TRBD1 as the D gene, but with no DNA this cannot be confirmed. CDR3 length equals 15 residues. The germline V gene encodes CDR1 LNHNV and CDR2 YYDKDF (reference sequence). The CDR3 sequence is CATSQRAGEIETQYF.

This chain links TRBV7-9 with TRBJ2-7; as DNA is missing, the TRBD1 call by TCRdb cannot be tested. The length of the CDR3 is 17 residues. Germline lookup yields CDR1 SEHNR and CDR2 FQNEAQ (reference sequence). The CDR3 loop reads CASSFFPGTASSYEQYF.

The rearrangement links TRBV20-1 to TRBJ1-6; the TCRdb call, TRBD1, lacks DNA for checking. The CDR3 consists of 15 residues. From germline, CDR1 is DFQATT and CDR2 SNEGSKA (reference sequence). CDR3: CSALRDPGVGSPLHF.

V is TRBV12-3 or TRBV12-4 and J is TRBJ1-1. The CDR3 extends over 13 amino acids. The CDR3 sequence is CASSLTSKAEAFF.

J is TRBJ1-5 and V is TRBV5-1; the TCRdb call, TRBD1, lacks DNA for checking. The CDR3 has 15 residues. Germline CDR1 is SGHRS and CDR2 is YFSETQ. The CDR3 region is CASSPDSFSNQPQHF.

V usage is TRBV5-6 and J usage is TRBJ1-6. Germline assignment: CDR1 SGHDT and CDR2 YYEEEE. The CDR3 has 14 residues. The CDR3 sequence is CASSLREANSPLHF.

This rearrangement joins TRBV2 to TRBJ2-2; TCRdb's D gene call, TRBD1, goes unchecked for lack of DNA. This CDR3 has 14 residues. CDR1 is SNHLY and CDR2 is FYNNEI in the germline V gene. CDR3 loop: CASSWTGGPGELFF.

The V gene is TRBV6-6, the J gene TRBJ1-2; no DNA is available, so the TRBD1 call from TCRdb remains unchecked. CDR3 size: 13 residues. CDR1 and CDR2 (germline): MNHNY, SVGAGI (reference sequence). Here the CDR3 reads CAESDRDSDGYTF.

This rearrangement joins TRBV7-8 to TRBJ2-1; TCRdb outputs TRBD1, but without DNA this stays unchecked. The CDR3 has 13 residues. CDR1 is SGHVS and CDR2 is FQNEAQ in the germline V gene. The CDR3 protein is CASSLGQANEQFF.

The chain uses TRBV20-1 and TRBJ2-7. The CDR3 totals 15 residues. Looked up from germline, CDR1 is DFQATT and CDR2 is SNEGSKA (reference sequence). This CDR3 reads CSARAGGKESYEQYF.

V usage is TRBV20-1 and J usage is TRBJ2-1. The CDR3 totals 13 residues. Germline V lookup: CDR1 DFQATT, CDR2 SNEGSKA (reference sequence). The CDR3 sequence is CSATFGVYNEQFF.

The chain joins TRBV5-6 to TRBJ2-7. This CDR3 contains 13 residues. Germline CDR1 and CDR2: SGHDT and YYEEEE. CDR3 region: CASSLAGIGRQYF.

This chain uses TRBV10-3 with TRBJ2-7; checking the TCRdb D call of TRBD1 is not possible without DNA. Germline V gene sequence: CDR1 ENHRY, CDR2 SYGVKD. CDR3 length equals 15 residues. CDR3 sequence reads: CAITTGQGSGNEQYF.

The chain is built from TRBV7-9 and TRBJ2-7; TCRdb picks TRBD1, but there is no DNA to check that call. This CDR3 is built from 13 residues. CDR1 is SEHNR, CDR2 FQNEAQ, per germline (reference sequence). The CDR3 here is CASSPRTDYEQYF.

The rearrangement links TRBV7-6 to TRBJ2-3. CDR1 and CDR2 from the germline V gene are SGHVS and FNYEAQ. This CDR3 comprises 13 residues. The CDR3 protein is CASSLSVRDTQYF.

The chain couples TRBV27 to TRBJ2-2; TCRdb reports TRBD1, a call that lacks DNA to check it against. CDR3 length equals 14 residues. CDR1 and CDR2 (germline): MNHEY, SMNVEV (reference sequence). The CDR3 is CASSFTRVSGELFF.